This TCR beta chain comes out of a study of T-cell memory formation after mild COVID-19. TCRdb reprocessed the 5' RACE reads with MiXCR, giving one entry per CDR3 protein. The sample includes 150,000 to 200,000 distinct CDR3 sequences, about a sixth of them seen just once. In this sample, this clonotype turned up a few times. The CDR3 extends over 12 amino acids. V was trimmed by 10 bases and J by 5 bases, leaving 14 bases between them. Sequencing used PBMCs or a T cell subset sorted from them (not recorded which). This clonotype originated in an adult woman who had mild COVID-19 (a few samples of this study predate the infection). Cell type and time point are not known. The J gene is TRBJ1-2, the V gene TRBV12-3 or TRBV12-4; no definite D call. The CDR3 region is CATRGFQYGYTF. In DNA, the CDR3 is TGTGCCACCCGCGGGTTCCAGTATGGCTACACCTTC.